This T cell receptor (beta chain) was recovered during a study of control samples from healthy donors and cancer patients. Sequencing was performed with immunoSEQ multiplex PCR; in TCRdb, only in-frame clones are kept and a portion is missing. The sample includes around 110,000 clones, more than 75% of them seen just once. Trimming left V 6 bases short and J 7 bases short, with 5 bases between. The V gene's germline CDR1 is MNHEY and CDR2 SVGAGI. The CDR3 consists of 10 residues. This sequence originates from a woman in her 70s in good health. The V and J genes are TRBV6-5 and TRBJ2-3; D gene uncertain. The sequenced sample consisted of blood. This CDR3 is CASRGNTQYF. CDR3 nucleotides: TGTGCCAGCAGGGGAAATACGCAGTATTTT.